Listed below are T cell receptor beta chains from one sample, sequenced in a study of human T cells and chemical hapten exposure. TCRdb reprocessed the RACE reads with MiXCR, giving one entry per CDR3 protein. The sample contains 350,000 to 400,000 distinct CDR3 sequences, roughly 6% of which appear only once. Sequencing used whole blood, obtained in connection with sensitization to the hapten diphenylcyclopropenone (DPC). These receptors were collected from a woman aged 18-30 years with alopecia areata. Some clones in this sample may be carry-over from other donors' samples. CDR3s include the opening cysteine and the closing phenylalanine or tryptophan. A D gene is named only where the DNA matches it firmly. The listing skips clone size in some rows; elsewhere it reads once, few, many or a size class.

J gene,clone size,V gene,D gene,CDR3 DNA,CDR3 protein
TRBJ2-1,-,TRBV2,TRBD2,TGTGCCAGCAGTTCATCTAGCGGGGGGAGCAATGAGCAGTTCTTC,CASSSSSGGSNEQFF
TRBJ2-1,few,TRBV3-1,-,TGTGCCAGCAGCCAAGTTCGGCGCGGTGCTCAGGTATCCTCCTACAATGAGCAGTTCTTC,CASSQVRRGAQVSSYNEQFF
TRBJ2-5,many,TRBV5-1,TRBD1,TGCGCCAGCAGCTTCCGGGACAGCCAAGAGACCCAGTACTTC,CASSFRDSQETQYF
TRBJ2-1,once,TRBV6-2/TRBV6-3,-,TGTGCCAGCAGTTCCAGACTTGAGCAGTTCTTC,CASSSRLEQFF
TRBJ2-6,many,TRBV4-2,TRBD1,TGTGCCAGCAGCCGCGAACAGGGGGCGCTTGCTGGGGCCAACGTCCTGACTTTC,CASSREQGALAGANVLTF
TRBJ2-3,-,TRBV3-1,-,TGTGCCAGCAGCTACTACAGGGCAGGGGCTCCAGATACGCAGTATTTT,CASSYYRAGAPDTQYF
TRBJ2-3,few,TRBV20-1,TRBD2,TGCAGTGCTAGTCGGCGGGGGACCCCTAGCACAGATACGCAGTATTTT,CSASRRGTPSTDTQYF
TRBJ2-3,-,TRBV20-1,TRBD2,TGCAGTGCTAGAGATCTAACTAGCGGGGAGGTAACAGATACGCAGTATTTT,CSARDLTSGEVTDTQYF
TRBJ1-6,few,TRBV7-9,TRBD1,TGTGCCAGCAGCTTCCGGGACAGGGATTCACCCCTCCACTTT,CASSFRDRDSPLHF
TRBJ1-1,many,TRBV12-3/TRBV12-4,-,TGTGCCAGCAACCTTCTCCCAGGGGTTCCGGCTTTCTTT,CASNLLPGVPAFF
TRBJ1-5,many,TRBV6-2/TRBV6-3,-,TGTGCCAGCAGTTCCCGGGGGAGGGGATTCGACCAGCCCCAGCATTTT,CASSSRGRGFDQPQHF
TRBJ2-3,many,TRBV27,TRBD2,TGTGCCAGCAGCGAACTAGCGGCTAGCACAGATACGCAGTATTTT,CASSELAASTDTQYF